This T cell receptor (beta chain) was sequenced during a study of cytomegalovirus exposure and HLA in healthy donors. Each of the donors was a healthy bone marrow donor. Whole-study results and caveats: A classifier reportedly called cytomegalovirus status with high sensitivity and specificity. Upon later analysis, HLA-associated TCR beta chains proved more clonally expanded than other, equally common chains.

Trimming shortened V by 5 bases and J by 1 base, and 15 bases separated the two germline ends. This CDR3 has 15 residues. Germline V gene data show CDR1 as MNHNY and CDR2 as SVGAGI (reference sequence). With respect to this clone: The antigen is undetermined.

Both 60 Vbeta primers and 13 Jbeta primers went into the PCR. Under the authors' procedure: In a later analysis, some 10 million of some 80 million unique beta chains occurred in at least two donors. Clones were sequenced by immunoSEQ multiplex PCR, and TCRdb holds only the in-frame ones, with some missing. The D gene and trimming were derived from the DNA, and the V and J assignments and clone size from that table. The sample lists 110,000 or so clones, around three quarters seen once, with approximately 2.6% in the top ten. This clonotype was obtained from a female donor in good health and CMV-seronegative. Sequencing input: PBMCs. The V and J genes are TRBV6-6 and TRBJ2-7, with D hard to call. The CDR3 spells CASSAAPQRSYEQYF. The CDR3 region has the DNA TGTGCCAGCAGTGCCGCCCCCCAACGGTCCTACGAGCAGTACTTC.